This T cell receptor (beta chain) was sequenced for a study of shared clonotypes between healthy human individuals. Points from the study as a whole: An anticipated effect of sequencing depth on clonotype sharing among donors was recognized.

Naive CD8 cells comprised CD45RO-negative, CCR7-positively selected cells, excluding terminally differentiated effector memory CD45RA+ cells. Within Nashville, Tennessee resided all donors, each a Caucasian adult. On this clone: Its target is not known.

Clones were sequenced by immunoSEQ multiplex PCR, and TCRdb holds only the in-frame ones, with some missing. The top ten hold approximately 25% of the sample, which has over 800,000 clones, roughly 92% seen once. Between the trimmed V and J ends, which lost 0 bases and 0 bases, there was a span of 7 bases. The CDR3 runs to 15 residues. Germline loops: CDR1 SGHNT, CDR2 YYREEE (reference sequence). The sequencing input was naive CD8+ T cells sorted from blood. This clonotype was obtained from a man under 40 in good health. This chain uses TRBV5-4 with TRBJ2-1, with TRBD2 as a possible D gene (5 bases). The CDR3, as DNA: TGTGCCAGCAGCTTGGGGAGGCCCTCCTACAATGAGCAGTTCTTC. Translated: CASSLGRPSYNEQFF.